Listed below are T cell receptor beta chains from one sample, sequenced in a study of blood T cell repertoires in COVID-19. Clones were sequenced by immunoSEQ multiplex PCR, and TCRdb holds only the in-frame ones, with some missing. Of hundreds of thousands of clones in the sample, around 85% are singletons; the top ten hold 2.1%. Sample: peripheral blood. The receptors here all came from a woman in her 30s who had recovered from COVID-19. The CDR3 runs from the conserved cysteine through the conserved F or W. The D gene is left open where the match is weak. Only part of the rows carry a size: once, few, many, or a class if the clone is expanded.

CDR3aa,CDR3nt,d_gene,v_gene,j_gene,abundance
CASSLYLASGGDTQYF,TGCGCCAGCAGCCTATACCTAGCGTCCGGTGGAGATACGCAGTATTTT,.,TRBV4-3,TRBJ2-3,.
CASSATGTAETQYF,TGTGCCAGCAGCGCCACAGGGACGGCAGAGACCCAGTACTTC,.,TRBV5-6,TRBJ2-5,.
CASSWDRGPYNEQFF,TGTGCCAGCAGCTGGGACAGGGGTCCCTACAATGAGCAGTTCTTC,TRBD1,TRBV5-6,TRBJ2-1,.
CASSGDSGLPEKLFF,TGTGCCAGCAGTGGGGACAGCGGACTGCCTGAAAAACTGTTTTTT,TRBD1,TRBV2,TRBJ1-4,few
CASSYSTGGGYQPQHF,TGTGCCAGCAGTTACTCGACAGGGGGAGGATATCAGCCCCAGCATTTT,TRBD1,TRBV6-5,TRBJ1-5,.
CASSLSAGVGYEQYF,TGTGCCAGCAGCTTATCGGCGGGAGTCGGTTACGAGCAGTACTTC,TRBD2,TRBV7-2,TRBJ2-7,once
CASSHAGDTIYF,TGTGCCAGCAGCCATGCCGGGGACACCATATATTTT,.,TRBV3-1/TRBV3-2,TRBJ1-3,.
CASSQLAGRLGGEQFF,TGTGCCAGCAGCCAACTAGCGGGACGCCTTGGGGGTGAGCAGTTCTTC,TRBD2,TRBV3-1/TRBV3-2,TRBJ2-1,.
CASSAVGETNQPQHF,TGTGCCAGCAGCGCCGTCGGGGAAACAAATCAGCCCCAGCATTTT,.,TRBV6-5,TRBJ1-5,once
CASRTSGRTDTQYF,TGTGCCAGCAGGACTAGCGGGAGGACAGATACGCAGTATTTT,TRBD2,TRBV28,TRBJ2-3,.
CASSSLGRGTDTQYF,TGTGCCAGCAGTTCGCTCGGGAGGGGTACAGATACGCAGTATTTT,TRBD2,TRBV28,TRBJ2-3,.
CASSLRVGGGYTF,TGTGCCAGCAGCTTAAGGGTAGGAGGTGGCTACACCTTC,.,TRBV5-6,TRBJ1-2,.
CASSLAPGDGYGYTF,TGTGCCAGCAGCTTGGCTCCGGGGGATGGCTATGGCTACACCTTC,.,TRBV5-6,TRBJ1-2,.
CASSLPSGLATYEQYF,TGTGCCAGCAGCTTACCTAGCGGGCTTGCAACCTACGAGCAGTACTTC,TRBD2,TRBV7-9,TRBJ2-7,few
CASSYMASGSHEQYF,TGTGCCAGCAGTTACATGGCTAGCGGGAGCCACGAGCAGTACTTC,TRBD2,TRBV6-7,TRBJ2-7,.
CSVEDTTGNEQFF,TGCAGCGTTGAAGATACGACGGGCAATGAGCAGTTCTTC,.,TRBV29-1,TRBJ2-1,.
CATSDPGAGGFNEQFF,TGTGCCACCAGTGACCCTGGGGCGGGAGGGTTCAATGAGCAGTTCTTC,TRBD2,TRBV24-1,TRBJ2-1,.
CASSQDHGSYGYTF,TGTGCCAGCAGCCAAGATCACGGTTCCTATGGCTACACCTTC,.,TRBV3-1/TRBV3-2,TRBJ1-2,.
CASSIGRGHNEQFF,TGTGCCAGTAGTATAGGCCGTGGGCACAATGAGCAGTTCTTC,.,TRBV19,TRBJ2-1,.
CASSLTEDEKLFF,TGCGCCAGCAGCCTGACAGAGGATGAAAAACTGTTTTTT,.,TRBV5-1,TRBJ1-4,once
CASSTGTSGIYEQYF,TGTGCCAGCAGCACCGGGACTAGCGGGATTTACGAGCAGTACTTC,TRBD2,TRBV6-2/TRBV6-3,TRBJ2-7,.
CASSYRTGTSGRLSSGANVLTF,TGTGCCAGCAGCTATCGAACCGGGACTAGCGGGAGGTTGTCCTCTGGGGCCAACGTCCTGACTTTC,TRBD2,TRBV27,TRBJ2-6,.
CASKGEETQYF,TGTGCCAGCAAGGGGGAAGAGACCCAGTACTTC,.,TRBV6-5,TRBJ2-5,once
CASSYGGISTDTQYF,TGTGCCAGCAGCTACGGCGGGATTAGCACAGATACGCAGTATTTT,.,TRBV11-1,TRBJ2-3,once
CASSLRDGTDGTYEQYF,TGTGCCAGCAGTCTTCGTGACGGAACGGACGGGACCTACGAGCAGTACTTC,.,TRBV28,TRBJ2-7,.
CASSARPGQGSEWTEAFF,TGTGCCAGCAGCGCCCGACCGGGACAGGGTTCTGAGTGGACTGAAGCTTTCTTT,TRBD1,TRBV9,TRBJ1-1,once
CASSLYGGNTGELFF,TGTGCCAGCAGTTTATACGGGGGGAACACCGGGGAGCTGTTTTTT,.,TRBV27,TRBJ2-2,.
CASSSAVSYNEQFF,TGTGCCAGCAGTTCTGCGGTATCCTACAATGAGCAGTTCTTC,.,TRBV2,TRBJ2-1,.
CASSFGLAEFYEQYF,TGTGCCAGCAGTTTTGGGCTAGCGGAGTTCTACGAGCAGTACTTC,TRBD2,TRBV6-2/TRBV6-3,TRBJ2-7,.
CASGIQGAPGNTIYF,TGTGCCAGTGGGATCCAGGGGGCGCCTGGAAACACCATATATTTT,TRBD1,TRBV19,TRBJ1-3,.
CSVAGGGRGDEKLFF,TGCAGCGTTGCTGGGGGGGGCAGGGGAGATGAAAAACTGTTTTTT,.,TRBV29-1,TRBJ1-4,.
CASSPPRGSTDTQYF,TGTGCCAGCAGCCCACCCCGGGGGAGCACAGATACGCAGTATTTT,.,TRBV4-2,TRBJ2-3,.
CASSGRSAGQYF,TGTGCCAGCAGTGGGAGGAGTGCGGGGCAGTACTTC,.,TRBV6-2/TRBV6-3,TRBJ2-7,.
CASSLRVAASTDTQYF,TGTGCCAGCAGCCTCCGGGTAGCGGCTAGCACAGATACGCAGTATTTT,.,TRBV14,TRBJ2-3,.
CASSFSPFNEQYF,TGCGCCAGCAGCTTTTCCCCCTTTAACGAGCAGTACTTC,.,TRBV5-1,TRBJ2-7,.